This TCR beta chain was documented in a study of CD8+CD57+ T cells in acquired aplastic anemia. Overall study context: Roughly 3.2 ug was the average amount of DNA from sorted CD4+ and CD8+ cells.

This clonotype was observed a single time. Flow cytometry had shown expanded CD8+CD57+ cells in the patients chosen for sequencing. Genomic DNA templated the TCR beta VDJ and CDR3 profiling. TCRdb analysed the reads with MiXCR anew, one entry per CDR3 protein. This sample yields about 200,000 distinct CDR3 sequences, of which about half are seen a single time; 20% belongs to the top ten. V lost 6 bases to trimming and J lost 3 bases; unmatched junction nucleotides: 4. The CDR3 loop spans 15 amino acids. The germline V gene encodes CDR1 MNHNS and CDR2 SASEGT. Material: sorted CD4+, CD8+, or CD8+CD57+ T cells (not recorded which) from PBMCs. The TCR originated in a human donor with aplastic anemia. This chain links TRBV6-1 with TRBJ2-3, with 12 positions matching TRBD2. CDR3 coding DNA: TGTGCCAGCAGAGGACTAGCGGGGAAAACAGATACGCAGTATTTT. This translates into CASRGLAGKTDTQYF.